The 28 T cell receptor beta chains presented below share a single source sample, sequenced in a study of monozygotic twins with inflammatory bowel disease. TCRdb re-called the 5' RACE reads and gives one entry per CDR3 protein, without DNA. The repertoire table contains 150,000 to 200,000 distinct CDR3 sequences. The specimen was blood. These receptor sequences come from a human donor with ulcerative colitis or Crohn's disease, or a healthy co-twin of an affected twin (not recorded which).

The chain employs TRBV4-3 and TRBJ2-5. The CDR3 runs to 13 residues. Germline V gives CDR1 LGHNA, CDR2 YSLEER. The CDR3 is CASSLGNWETQYF.

The chain recombines TRBV14 with TRBJ1-2; absent DNA, TCRdb's TRBD1 call cannot be checked. Per germline, CDR1 SGHDN and CDR2 FVKESK. The CDR3 runs 15 residues. CDR3 sequence: CASSQDIFGTASYTF. The variable domain in full, with the rest retrieved from reference TRBV14 and TRBJ1-2, is EAGVTQFPSHSVIEKGQTVTLRCDPISGHDNLYWYRRVMGKEIKFLLHFVKESKQDESGMPNNRFLAERTGGTYSTLKVQPAELEDSGVYFCASSQDIFGTASYTFGSGTRLTVV.

This chain links TRBV18 with TRBJ2-5; TCRdb's D gene call, TRBD2, goes unchecked for lack of DNA. This CDR3 has 13 residues. CDR1 KGHSH and CDR2 LQKENI come from the germline V gene. The CDR3 protein is CASSPSGRETQYF.

The chain combines TRBV5-1 with TRBJ2-5. Germline CDR1 SGHRS, CDR2 YFSETQ. This CDR3 contains 13 residues. CDR3 sequence reads: CASSLDGLETQYF.

The genes are TRBV5-1 and TRBJ2-2; with no DNA, the TCRdb D assignment of TRBD1 cannot be verified. Per the germline V gene, CDR1 is SGHRS and CDR2 is YFSETQ. This CDR3 spans 14 amino acids. This chain's CDR3 is CASRGGAKTGELFF.

The V and J genes are TRBV20-1 and TRBJ1-3; TCRdb's assignment of TRBD1 cannot be checked, as there is no DNA. CDR1 and CDR2 from the germline V gene are DFQATT and SNEGSKA (reference sequence). The CDR3 is made up of 13 amino acids. CDR3 amino acids: CSARDVAGNTIYF.

J is TRBJ1-6 and V is TRBV5-1; with no DNA, the TCRdb D assignment of TRBD1 cannot be verified. CDR1 and CDR2 (germline): SGHRS, YFSETQ. This CDR3 has 15 amino acids. The CDR3 sequence: CASSGSGTGSSPLHF.

The CDR3 spells CASSLGLSGLVYEQYF. The rearrangement links TRBV11-2 to TRBJ2-7. Germline V gene data show CDR1 as SGHAT and CDR2 as FQNNGV. The CDR3 covers 16 residues.

The chain employs TRBV3-1 and TRBJ1-3. This CDR3 has 15 residues. Germline assignment: CDR1 LGHDT and CDR2 YNNKEL (reference sequence). The CDR3 sequence: CASSPVRNSGNTIYF.

The chain combines TRBV2 with TRBJ2-2; TCRdb's D call, TRBD2, is unchecked because there is no DNA. This CDR3 is 19 amino acids long. Germline assignment: CDR1 SNHLY and CDR2 FYNNEI. The CDR3 here is CASSKWLAGESLKAGELFF.

The chain combines TRBV12-3 or TRBV12-4 with TRBJ1-1; the D call from TCRdb, TRBD1, cannot be confirmed without DNA. This CDR3 contains 14 residues. CDR3 region: CASSEWNRGTEAFF.

This chain joins TRBV10-3 and TRBJ2-1; TCRdb gives TRBD2 as the D gene, but with no DNA this cannot be confirmed. Germline CDR1 and CDR2: ENHRY and SYGVKD. There are 14 residues in the CDR3. The CDR3 spells CAIGLAGHYNEQFF.

V is TRBV20-1 and J is TRBJ2-7; TCRdb picks TRBD2, but there is no DNA to check that call. The germline V gene has CDR1 DFQATT and CDR2 SNEGSKA (reference sequence). The CDR3 sequence is 16 residues long. CDR3 in amino acids: CSGQGLAGGPSYEQYF.

The chain employs TRBV20-1 and TRBJ2-3; the TCRdb call, TRBD2, lacks DNA for checking. Germline V gene lookup returns CDR1 DFQATT and CDR2 SNEGSKA (reference sequence). The CDR3 is made up of 13 amino acids. The CDR3 loop is CSALGLASDTQYF.

The chain links TRBV24-1 to TRBJ2-1; the D call of TRBD1 rests on TCRdb alone, since no DNA is present to check it. The CDR3 loop spans 13 amino acids. Germline loops: CDR1 KGHDR, CDR2 SFDVKD. CDR3 sequence reads: CATTTGVYNEQFF.

The chain joins TRBV5-6 to TRBJ1-2; TCRdb reports TRBD1, a call that lacks DNA to check it against. The CDR3 extends over 14 amino acids. CDR1 is SGHDT and CDR2 is YYEEEE in the germline V gene. The CDR3 protein is CASSLFRGVHGYTF. The full variable domain, with the rest looked up from reference TRBV5-6 and TRBJ1-2, is DAGVTQSPTHLIKTRGQQVTLRCSPKSGHDTVSWYQQALGQGPQFIFQYYEEEERQRGNFPDRFSGHQFPNYSSELNVNALLLGDSALYLCASSLFRGVHGYTFGSGTRLTVV.

CDR3: CSARTTYEQYF. This rearrangement joins TRBV20-1 to TRBJ2-7. The CDR3 runs to 11 residues. Germline V gives CDR1 DFQATT, CDR2 SNEGSKA (reference sequence).

The chain carries TRBV20-1 and TRBJ1-1; TCRdb reports TRBD1, a call that lacks DNA to check it against. This CDR3 comprises 14 residues. The germline gives CDR1 DFQATT, CDR2 SNEGSKA (reference sequence). The chain's CDR3 is CSARQGALNTEAFF.

J is TRBJ2-7 and V is TRBV29-1; TCRdb proposes TRBD2, but this gene call is untestable without DNA. Germline lookup yields CDR1 SQVTM and CDR2 ANQGSEA. The CDR3 sequence is 13 residues long. The CDR3 spells CSVGTLVSYEQYF.

V is TRBV28 and J is TRBJ2-7; the TCRdb call, TRBD1, lacks DNA for checking. There are 14 residues in the CDR3. CDR1 MDHEN and CDR2 SYDVKM come from the germline V gene. The CDR3 loop reads CASSIPGQVYEQYF.

The chain links TRBV20-1 to TRBJ2-3. The CDR3 sequence is 15 residues long. CDR1 and CDR2 (germline): DFQATT, SNEGSKA (reference sequence). Here the CDR3 reads CSARDSRLGTDTQYF.

The CDR3 spells CASTPGQLNSPLHF. This chain links TRBV19 with TRBJ1-6; TCRdb's D call of TRBD1 is untestable without DNA. The CDR3 covers 14 residues. Germline V gene sequence: CDR1 LNHDA, CDR2 SQIVND (reference sequence).

The V gene is TRBV29-1, the J gene TRBJ1-3. CDR3 length: 11 residues. Germline lookup yields CDR1 SQVTM and CDR2 ANQGSEA. CDR3 amino acids: CSGKTGNTIYF.

This chain joins TRBV28 and TRBJ2-7; the D gene TCRdb calls, TRBD2, cannot be checked with no DNA. Germline CDR1 and CDR2: MDHEN and SYDVKM. The CDR3 is 13 amino acids. The CDR3 sequence is CASNAGWVDEQYF. The variable domain in full, with the rest retrieved from reference TRBV28 and TRBJ2-7, is DVKVTQSSRYLVKRTGEKVFLECVQDMDHENMFWYRQDPGLGLRLIYFSYDVKMKEKGDIPEGYSVSREKKERFSLILESASTNQTSMYLCASNAGWVDEQYFGPGTRLTVT.

This chain connects TRBV12-3 or TRBV12-4 to TRBJ1-2; TCRdb lists TRBD1, though no DNA is available to test this call. There are 17 residues in the CDR3. CDR3 protein: CASSFEGRGADNYGYTF.

The chain's CDR3 is CAWARGSVNYGYTF. The rearrangement links TRBV30 to TRBJ1-2. Germline V gives CDR1 GTSNPN, CDR2 SVGIG (reference sequence). The length of the CDR3 is 14 residues.

This chain joins TRBV25-1 and TRBJ2-1; TCRdb proposes TRBD1, but this gene call is untestable without DNA. Germline-derived CDR1 and CDR2 are MGHDK and SYGVNS. The CDR3 is made up of 14 amino acids. Here the CDR3 reads CASSAGSGPNEQFF. The complete variable domain, with remaining parts taken from reference TRBV25-1 and TRBJ2-1, reads EADIYQTPRYLVIGTGKKITLECSQTMGHDKMYWYQQDPGMELHLIHYSYGVNSTEKGDLSSESTVSRIRTEHFPLTLESARPSHTSQYLCASSAGSGPNEQFFGPGTRLTVL.

The chain uses TRBV19 and TRBJ2-7; TCRdb's D call, TRBD1, is unchecked because there is no DNA. Germline V CDR1 and CDR2: LNHDA, SQIVND (reference sequence). The CDR3 is 14 amino acids. The CDR3 sequence: CASRRDRVSYEQYF.